The T cell receptor (beta chain) under discussion was sequenced for a study of blood T cell repertoires in COVID-19. Germline V gene lookup returns CDR1 SGHVS and CDR2 FQNEAQ. This CDR3 comprises 18 residues. V trimming: 5 bases; J trimming: 3 bases; junction bases outside the gene matches: 19. Clones were read by immunoSEQ multiplex PCR, and TCRdb kept only the in-frame ones, dropping some. The sample shows approximately 340,000 clones, about four fifths of them seen only once. The source of this sequence is a man aged 25-40 years with active or convalescent COVID-19. Sequencing was performed on peripheral blood. This chain connects TRBV7-8 to TRBJ2-7, with TRBD2 identical over 7 bases. The CDR3 loop reads CASSPIRRGLGQSYEQYF. DNA of the CDR3: TGTGCCAGCAGCCCCATTAGGCGGGGGTTAGGGCAGAGCTACGAGCAGTACTTC. Together with reference TRBV7-8 and TRBJ2-7, the CDR3 gives the full variable domain: GAGVSQSPRYKVAKRGQDVALRCDPISGHVSLFWYQQALGQGPEFLTYFQNEAQLDKSGLPSDRFFAERPEGSVSTLKIQRTQQEDSAVYLCASSPIRRGLGQSYEQYFGPGTRLTVT.